This T cell receptor (beta chain) is from a study of response to subunit inactivated influenza vaccine. Broader study findings: Few additional T cells are recruited per seasonal influenza vaccination, authors suggested.

V dropped 2 bases and J dropped 10 bases, with 16 bases sitting between them. The CDR3 consists of 15 residues. The germline V gene encodes CDR1 SGHTS and CDR2 YDEGEE. A note on this clonotype: Its specificity is not known.

TCRdb recomputed calls from the RT-PCR reads with MiXCR, one row per CDR3 protein. The table has 450,000 to 500,000 distinct CDR3 sequences, roughly 9.8% seen once. The origin of this receptor is a man in his fifties or sixties who received an inactivated influenza vaccine. The V gene is TRBV5-8, the J gene TRBJ1-6; D gene uncertain. The starting material was PBMCs from blood, obtained roughly 47 days after vaccination. CDR3 amino acids: CASSFQAITTSPLHF. The CDR3 DNA is TGTGCCAGCAGCTTCCAGGCGATCACTACCTCACCCCTCCACTTT.